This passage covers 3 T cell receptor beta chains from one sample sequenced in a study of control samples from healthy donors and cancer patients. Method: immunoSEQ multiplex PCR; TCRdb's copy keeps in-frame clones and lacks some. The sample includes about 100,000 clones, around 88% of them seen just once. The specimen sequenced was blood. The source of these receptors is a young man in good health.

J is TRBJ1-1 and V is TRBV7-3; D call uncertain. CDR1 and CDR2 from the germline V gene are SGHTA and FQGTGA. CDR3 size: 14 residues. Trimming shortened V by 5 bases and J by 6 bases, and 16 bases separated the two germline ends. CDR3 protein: CASSPHPDGAEAFF. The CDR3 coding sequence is TGTGCCAGCAGCCCTCACCCGGACGGCGCTGAAGCTTTCTTT.

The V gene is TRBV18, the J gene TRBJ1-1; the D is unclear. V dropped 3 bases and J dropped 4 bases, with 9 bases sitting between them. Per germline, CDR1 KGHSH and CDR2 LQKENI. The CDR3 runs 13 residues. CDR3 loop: CASSPEPITEAFF. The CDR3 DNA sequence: TGTGCCAGCTCACCGGAACCCATCACTGAAGCTTTCTTT. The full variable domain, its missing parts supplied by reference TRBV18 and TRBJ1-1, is NAGVMQNPRHLVRRRGQEARLRCSPMKGHSHVYWYRQLPEEGLKFMVYLQKENIIDESGMPKERFSAEFPKEGPSILRIQQVVRGDSAAYFCASSPEPITEAFFGQGTRLTVV.

DNA of the CDR3: TGCGCCAGCAGTTGGGGGGGGAGTGCGGCGTTTAATTCACCCCTCCACTTT. As protein: CASSWGGSAAFNSPLHF. The V gene is TRBV10-2, the J gene TRBJ1-6, with D perhaps matching TRBD1 (5 bases). The V end was cut by 5 bases, the J end by 6 bases, with 20 bases between. Germline CDR1 reads WSHSY; CDR2 reads SAAADI. This CDR3 is 17 amino acids long.